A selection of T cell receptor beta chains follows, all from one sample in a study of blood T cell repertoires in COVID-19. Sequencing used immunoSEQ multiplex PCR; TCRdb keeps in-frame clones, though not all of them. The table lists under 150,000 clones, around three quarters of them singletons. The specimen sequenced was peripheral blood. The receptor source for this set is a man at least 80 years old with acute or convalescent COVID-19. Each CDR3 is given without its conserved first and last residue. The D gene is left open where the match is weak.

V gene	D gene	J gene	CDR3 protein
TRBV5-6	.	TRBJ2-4	ASSLDNRGNIQY
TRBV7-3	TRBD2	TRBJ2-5	ASSQSGGRETQY
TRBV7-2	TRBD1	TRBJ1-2	ASSSRDRGYGYT
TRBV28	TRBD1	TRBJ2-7	ASHEPGQGGRQY
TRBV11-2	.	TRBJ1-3	ASRSLVGNTIY
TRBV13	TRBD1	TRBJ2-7	ASSSLRTGHSYEQY
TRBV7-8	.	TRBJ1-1	ASSPSGPEAF
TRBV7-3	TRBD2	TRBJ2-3	ASSSVGGGADTQY
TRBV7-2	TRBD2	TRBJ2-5	ASSLTLAGAGETQY
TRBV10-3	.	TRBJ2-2	AISEPGTGELF
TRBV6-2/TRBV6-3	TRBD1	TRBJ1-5	ASSYNPGQGFNQPQH
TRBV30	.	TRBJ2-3	ACPFFADTQY
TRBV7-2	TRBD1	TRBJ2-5	ASSGDRVRQETQY
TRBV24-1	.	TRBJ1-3	ATSELISGNTIY
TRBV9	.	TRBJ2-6	ASSLGHSGANVLT
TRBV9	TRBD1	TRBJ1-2	ASSVGEKTGYYGYT
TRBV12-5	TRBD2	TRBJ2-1	ASASSLAGGRNEQF
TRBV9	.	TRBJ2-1	ASSAPPPTGWEQF
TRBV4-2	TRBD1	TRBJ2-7	ASSQGDSYEQY
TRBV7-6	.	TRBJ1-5	ASSSGPGSNQPQH
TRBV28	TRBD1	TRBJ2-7	ASSPWTGKSSEQY
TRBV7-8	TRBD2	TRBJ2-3	ASSLGTSGGARTDTQY
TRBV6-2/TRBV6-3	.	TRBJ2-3	ASSTSGTSTDTQY
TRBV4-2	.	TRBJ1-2	ASSQDLGGSPSGGYT
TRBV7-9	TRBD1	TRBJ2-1	ASSVGQTSSYNEQF
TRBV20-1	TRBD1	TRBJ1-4	SASERTGGGEKLF
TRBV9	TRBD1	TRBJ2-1	ASSSRQGGLANEQF
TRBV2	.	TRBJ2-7	ASSPTTGSYEQY
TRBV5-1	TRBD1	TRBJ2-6	ASSLGQGAGANVLT
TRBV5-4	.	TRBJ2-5	ASSLYLGDRFRETQY
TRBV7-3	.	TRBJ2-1	ASSLGPSATREF
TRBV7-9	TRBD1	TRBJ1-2	ASSLAQGVNYGYT
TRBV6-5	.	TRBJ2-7	ASSSPQGTLTYEQY
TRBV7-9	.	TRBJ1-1	ASSLSYGRTEAF
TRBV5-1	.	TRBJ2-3	ASSLDPAGGTDTQY
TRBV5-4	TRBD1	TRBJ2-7	AVTQGVSYEQY
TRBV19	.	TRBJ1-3	ASRIQASGNTIY
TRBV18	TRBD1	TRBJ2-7	ASSSAQGASYEQY
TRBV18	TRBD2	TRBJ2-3	ASSPGLAGALDTQY
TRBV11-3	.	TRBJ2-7	ASSLRQGGEQY
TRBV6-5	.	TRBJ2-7	ASSPAGSLPYEQY
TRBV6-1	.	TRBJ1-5	ASSEDWAGALNQPQH